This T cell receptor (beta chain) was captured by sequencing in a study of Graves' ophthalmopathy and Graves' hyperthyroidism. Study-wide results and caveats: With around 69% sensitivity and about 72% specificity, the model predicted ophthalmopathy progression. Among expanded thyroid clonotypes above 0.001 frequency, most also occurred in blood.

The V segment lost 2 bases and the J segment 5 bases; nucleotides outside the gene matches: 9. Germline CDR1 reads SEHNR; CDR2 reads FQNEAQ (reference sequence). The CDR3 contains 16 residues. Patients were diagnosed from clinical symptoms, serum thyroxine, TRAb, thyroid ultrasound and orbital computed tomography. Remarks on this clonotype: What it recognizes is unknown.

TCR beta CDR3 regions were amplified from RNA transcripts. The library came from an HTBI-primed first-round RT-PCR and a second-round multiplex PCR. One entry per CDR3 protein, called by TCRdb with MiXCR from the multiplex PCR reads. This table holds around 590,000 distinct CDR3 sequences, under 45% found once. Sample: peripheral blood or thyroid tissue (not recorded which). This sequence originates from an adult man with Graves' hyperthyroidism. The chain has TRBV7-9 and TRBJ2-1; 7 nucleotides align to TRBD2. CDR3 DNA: TGTGCCAGCAGCTTAAGAGGCGGGAGTCCCCACAATGAGCAGTTCTTC. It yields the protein CASSLRGGSPHNEQFF.